This entry describes one T cell receptor (beta chain). This entry comes from a study of cytomegalovirus exposure and HLA in healthy donors. Sequencing used immunoSEQ multiplex PCR; TCRdb keeps in-frame clones, though not all of them. The sample has 100,000 to 150,000 clones, roughly 89% seen once. Germline trimming cut 6 bases from V and 2 bases from J; bases unmatched to any gene: 7. This CDR3 spans 15 amino acids. Germline V gene sequence: CDR1 PRHDT, CDR2 FYEKMQ (reference sequence). Sequenced input: PBMCs. The TCR comes from a man aged 30 to 39 in good health and CMV-seronegative. V gene TRBV13 combines with J gene TRBJ1-5; 7 bases fit TRBD1. CDR3 in amino acids: CASSYRTGGNQPQHF. In DNA form, the CDR3 reads TGTGCCAGCAGTTACAGGACAGGAGGCAATCAGCCCCAGCATTTT.